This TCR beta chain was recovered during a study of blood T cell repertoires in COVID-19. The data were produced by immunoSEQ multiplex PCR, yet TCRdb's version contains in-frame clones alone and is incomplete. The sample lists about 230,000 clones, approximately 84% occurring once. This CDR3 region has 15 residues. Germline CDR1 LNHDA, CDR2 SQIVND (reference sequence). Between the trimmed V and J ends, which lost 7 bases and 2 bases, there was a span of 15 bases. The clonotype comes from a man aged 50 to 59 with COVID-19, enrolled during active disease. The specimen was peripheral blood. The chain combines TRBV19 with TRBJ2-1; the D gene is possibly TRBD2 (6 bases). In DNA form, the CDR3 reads TGTGCCAGTACATCCTTGGGGGGAGCCTACAATGAGCAGTTCTTC. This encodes CASTSLGGAYNEQFF.